This is a list of T cell receptor beta chains from one sample in a study of blood T cell repertoires in COVID-19. Using immunoSEQ multiplex PCR, the repertoire was profiled, and TCRdb retains in-frame clones only, with some absent. The sample shows hundreds of thousands of clones, roughly 77% of them seen only once. Specimen: peripheral blood. Source of these receptors: an elderly woman with acute or convalescent COVID-19. The CDR3 runs from the conserved cysteine through the conserved F or W. The order of the fields is V gene, J gene, CDR3 protein.

TRBV11-2	TRBJ2-2	CASSLRGSIDGELFF
TRBV30	TRBJ1-2	CAWRRTGGYGYTF
TRBV5-1	TRBJ2-3	CASSLLAGGADTQYF
TRBV5-1	TRBJ2-1	CASSREGATSGRGNSYNEQFF
TRBV6-5	TRBJ2-5	CASREGQTQYF
TRBV25-1	TRBJ1-2	CASSPGGYGYTF
TRBV3-1/TRBV3-2	TRBJ1-4	CASSYRGPNEKLFF
TRBV12-5	TRBJ2-7	CASGPGLAGNEQYF
TRBV20-1	TRBJ2-7	CSASKTGGTYEQYF
TRBV18	TRBJ1-2	CASSNNNYGYTF
TRBV4-1	TRBJ2-7	CASSQDALAMTYEQYF
TRBV2	TRBJ2-5	CASSQATTETQYF
TRBV5-4	TRBJ2-1	CATTPHRDSKYNEQFF
TRBV6-2/TRBV6-3	TRBJ1-5	CASSQGQLLHQPQHF